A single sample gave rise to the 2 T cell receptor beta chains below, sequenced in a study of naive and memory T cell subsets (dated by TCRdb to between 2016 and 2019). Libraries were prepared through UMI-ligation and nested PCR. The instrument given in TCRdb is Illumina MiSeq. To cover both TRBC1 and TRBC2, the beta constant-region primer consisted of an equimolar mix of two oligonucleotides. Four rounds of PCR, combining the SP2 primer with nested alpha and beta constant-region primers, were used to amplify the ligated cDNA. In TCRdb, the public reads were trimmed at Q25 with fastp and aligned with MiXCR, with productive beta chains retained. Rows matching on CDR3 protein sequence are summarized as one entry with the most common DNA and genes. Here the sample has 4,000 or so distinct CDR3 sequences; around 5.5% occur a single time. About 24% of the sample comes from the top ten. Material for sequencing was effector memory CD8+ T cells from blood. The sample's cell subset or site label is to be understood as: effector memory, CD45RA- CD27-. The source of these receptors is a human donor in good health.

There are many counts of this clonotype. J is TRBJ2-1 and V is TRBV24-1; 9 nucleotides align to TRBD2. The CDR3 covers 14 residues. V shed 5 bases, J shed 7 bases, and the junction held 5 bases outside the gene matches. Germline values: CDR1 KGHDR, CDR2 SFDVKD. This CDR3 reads CATSGISGRNEQFF. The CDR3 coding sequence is TGTGCCACCAGTGGAATCAGCGGGAGGAATGAGCAGTTCTTC.

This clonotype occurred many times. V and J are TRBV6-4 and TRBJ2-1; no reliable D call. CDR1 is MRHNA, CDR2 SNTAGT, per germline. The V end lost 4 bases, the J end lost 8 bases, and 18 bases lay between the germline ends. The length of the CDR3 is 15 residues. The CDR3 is CASSVQQGEGHEQFF. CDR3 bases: TGTGCCAGCAGTGTTCAACAAGGAGAAGGGCATGAGCAGTTCTTC.